One sample yielded the 31 T cell receptor beta chains listed below, sequenced in a study of OX40 agonist ivuxolimab in advanced cancers. Sequencing was performed with immunoSEQ multiplex PCR; in TCRdb, only in-frame clones are kept and a portion is missing. The sample has more than 55,000 clones; over 75% are singletons. This specimen consisted of CD4+ or CD8+ T cells sorted from blood, obtained in a trial of the OX40 agonist ivuxolimab. These receptor sequences come from an adult with an advanced solid tumor such as melanoma, head and neck, liver or kidney cancer.

The V call is TRBV18, the J call TRBJ2-5, with 13 bases matching TRBD2. Germline V lookup: CDR1 KGHSH, CDR2 LQKENI. The CDR3 spans 16 residues. After removal of 2 bases from V and 7 bases from J, the junction contained 7 bases not matched to a gene. The CDR3 spells CASSPAGTSGTGTQYF. The CDR3 nucleotides read TGTGCCAGCTCACCAGCCGGGACTAGCGGGACCGGGACCCAGTACTTC.

The rearrangement links TRBV30 to TRBJ2-2; D remains ambiguous. Deletions cut 0 bases from V and 4 bases from J, with 6 bases between. Germline-derived CDR1 and CDR2 are GTSNPN and SVGIG (reference sequence). The CDR3 totals 13 residues. For the CDR3, the DNA is TGTGCCTGGAGTGTACGAGCCACCGGGGAGCTGTTTTTT. Amino acid sequence: CAWSVRATGELFF.

The J gene is TRBJ2-5, the V gene TRBV5-6, with 11 bases identical to TRBD1. CDR3 length: 14 residues. Germline values: CDR1 SGHDT, CDR2 YYEEEE. V was clipped by 4 bases and J by 5 bases; unmatched bases: 4. CDR3 sequence reads: CASSSGTGGETQYF. The CDR3 DNA follows: TGTGCCAGCAGCAGTGGGACAGGGGGTGAGACCCAGTACTTC.

V usage is TRBV10-3 and J usage is TRBJ1-1, with D perhaps TRBD1 (5 bases). This CDR3 is built from 15 residues. Germline-derived CDR1 and CDR2 are ENHRY and SYGVKD. V was trimmed by 2 bases and J by 3 bases, leaving 13 bases between them. The DNA for the CDR3 is TGTGCCATCAGTGAGGCGAGGGGTGGGGACACTGAAGCTTTCTTT. Translated, it gives CAISEARGGDTEAFF.

The CDR3 DNA sequence: TGTGCCAGCAGCTCTCTTACCACCGGGACAGGCTCCTACGAGCAGTACTTC. This sequence encodes CASSSLTTGTGSYEQYF. This sequence joins TRBV7-6 and TRBJ2-7; 8 bases align to TRBD1. Germline V gene lookup returns CDR1 SGHVS and CDR2 FNYEAQ. The CDR3 has 17 amino acids. Trimming removed 4 bases from V and 0 bases from J; junction bases left unmatched: 11.

V and J are TRBV6-6 and TRBJ1-1; D is perhaps TRBD1 (6 bases). Trimming left V 3 bases short and J 2 bases short, with 10 bases between. Germline V gene sequence: CDR1 MNHNY, CDR2 SVGAGI (reference sequence). The CDR3 consists of 14 residues. The CDR3 protein is CASSYRTDNTEAFF. DNA of the CDR3: TGTGCCAGCAGTTATAGGACAGATAACACTGAAGCTTTCTTT.

The chain couples TRBV2 to TRBJ2-7; TRBD2 matches 10 bases. CDR1 is SNHLY and CDR2 is FYNNEI in the germline V gene. CDR3 length: 15 amino acids. V was pared by 3 bases and J by 1 base, with 3 bases of the junction left unmatched. CDR3 DNA: TGTGCCAGCAGTGATTGGACTAGCGGATCCTACGAGCAGTACTTC. Encoded protein: CASSDWTSGSYEQYF. Based on the CDR3 plus reference TRBV2 and TRBJ2-7, the full variable domain is EPEVTQTPSHQVTQMGQEVILRCVPISNHLYFYWYRQILGQKVEFLVSFYNNEISEKSEIFDDQFSVERPDGSNFTLKIRSTKLEDSAMYFCASSDWTSGSYEQYFGPGTRLTVT.

This rearrangement joins TRBV4-2 to TRBJ2-3; TRBD1 or TRBD2 may be the D gene (5 bases each). Trimming removed 1 base from V and 3 bases from J, with 20 bases in between. Germline-derived CDR1 and CDR2 are LGHNA and YNFKEQ. The CDR3 is made up of 18 amino acids. CDR3 amino acids: CASSQAKAVGPETDTQYF. In DNA, the CDR3 is TGTGCCAGCAGCCAAGCGAAGGCCGTGGGACCAGAAACAGATACGCAGTATTTT.

Turning to this clone: One junction end disagrees with the germline gene, perhaps due to a read error. This sequence joins TRBV7-7 and TRBJ2-7; TRBD1 might be the D (5 bases). The germline V gene has CDR1 SSHAT and CDR2 FNYEAQ (reference sequence). The CDR3 length is 13 residues. The DNA for the CDR3 is TGTGCTAGCAGCTTAGACAGCTCCTACGAGCAGTACTTC. The encoded protein is CASSLDSSYEQYF.

To note about this clone: One end of the junction is discordant with germline, which a read error may explain. The sample has other DNA sequences that encode this CDR3 too. The chain carries TRBV5-1 and TRBJ2-2; D call uncertain. The germline V gene encodes CDR1 SGHRS and CDR2 YFSETQ. This CDR3 is built from 15 residues. CDR3 in amino acids: CASSLDGVDTGELFF. The CDR3 region has the DNA TGCGCCAGCAGTTTGGACGGCGTGGACACCGGGGAGCTGTTTTTT.

V usage is TRBV6-5 and J usage is TRBJ1-3, with TRBD1 identical over 8 bases. Germline V gives CDR1 MNHEY, CDR2 SVGAGI. J lost 3 bases, V lost 10 bases, and 5 bases had no gene match. The CDR3 runs 13 residues. CDR3 nucleotides: TGTGCCACCGACAGGGGCGGTGGAAACACCATATATTTT. Its protein is CATDRGGGNTIYF.

The CDR3 loop is CASSVGGGPTGAQYF. In DNA form, the CDR3 reads TGTGCCAGCAGCGTAGGGGGGGGTCCCACAGGGGCCCAGTACTTC. The chain links TRBV9 to TRBJ2-5; possibly TRBD1 or TRBD2 for D (7 bases each). Trimming took off 0 bases at V and 9 bases at J, with 18 bases between the two ends. The germline CDR1 and CDR2 sequences are SGDLS and YYNGEE. The CDR3 runs 15 residues.

This rearrangement joins TRBV29-1 to TRBJ2-7; TRBD1 is a possible D gene (5 bases). Germline V lookup: CDR1 SQVTM, CDR2 ANQGSEA. V shed 3 bases and J shed 3 bases, with 9 bases lying between them. The CDR3 is 12 residues long. CDR3 coding DNA: TGCAGCGTTGAGACAGATGACTACGAGCAGTACTTC. Amino acid sequence: CSVETDDYEQYF.

The chain is built from TRBV6-5 and TRBJ1-2, with TRBD1 as a possible D gene (5 bases). The CDR3 extends over 14 amino acids. Germline V lookup: CDR1 MNHEY, CDR2 SVGAGI. The V end lost 6 bases, the J end lost 6 bases, and 17 bases lay between the germline ends. The CDR3 here is CASSKDGTPDGYTF. Here the CDR3 DNA reads TGTGCCAGCAGCAAAGACGGGACGCCAGATGGCTACACCTTC.

This chain joins TRBV7-2 and TRBJ1-1; the D gene is possibly TRBD1 (6 bases). Germline-derived CDR1 and CDR2 are SGHTA and FQGNSA. Trimming took 0 bases from V and 6 from J, leaving 14 bases between them. The CDR3 extends over 15 amino acids. CDR3: CASSLAWGARSEAFF. CDR3 nucleotides: TGTGCCAGCAGCTTAGCGTGGGGGGCACGGTCTGAAGCTTTCTTT.

The chain uses TRBV9 and TRBJ2-1; D uncertain. CDR1 SGDLS and CDR2 YYNGEE come from the germline V gene. The CDR3 length is 15 residues. V was clipped by 4 bases and J by 0 bases, with 11 bases between them. The CDR3 sequence: CASSPREGSYNEQFF. CDR3 in DNA: TGTGCCAGCAGCCCTAGGGAAGGCTCCTACAATGAGCAGTTCTTC.

The chain has TRBV5-1 and TRBJ1-2; 11 bases are a match to TRBD1. The CDR3 consists of 15 residues. Unmatched junction bases numbered 8, after V lost 3 bases and J lost 7 bases. Germline V gives CDR1 SGHRS, CDR2 YFSETQ. The DNA of the CDR3 is TGCGCCAGCAGCTCCTCCGGGACAGGGGGTTCTGGCTACACCTTC. It yields the protein CASSSSGTGGSGYTF.

The chain links TRBV5-6 to TRBJ1-1; a possible D gene is TRBD1 (5 bases). The V gene's germline CDR1 is SGHDT and CDR2 YYEEEE. Deletions cut 8 bases from V and 4 bases from J, with 12 bases between. The CDR3 covers 12 residues. The CDR3 DNA sequence: TGTGCCAGTGTGGGGGGACCCACTGAAGCTTTCTTT. Its protein product is CASVGGPTEAFF.

This clone was detected once. The chain links TRBV5-1 to TRBJ2-7, with TRBD1 matching 9 bases. The V segment lost 3 bases and the J segment 2 bases; nucleotides outside the gene matches: 15. This CDR3 has 18 residues. CDR1 and CDR2 (germline): SGHRS, YFSETQ. CDR3 region: CASSSGTGSWRAPYEQYF. The CDR3 nucleotides read TGCGCCAGCAGCTCCGGGACAGGGTCATGGAGGGCCCCCTACGAGCAGTACTTC.

The chain links TRBV28 to TRBJ2-5; TRBD1 agrees at 8 bases. Germline CDR1 MDHEN, CDR2 SYDVKM. Trimming took 3 bases from V and 4 from J; bases not matched to a gene: 7. There are 15 residues in the CDR3. CDR3 protein: CASSFMDRVGETQYF. The CDR3 nucleotides are TGTGCCAGCAGTTTTATGGACAGGGTGGGAGAGACCCAGTACTTC.

This rearrangement joins TRBV11-2 to TRBJ1-6; no reliable D call. This CDR3 spans 15 amino acids. In germline, CDR1 is SGHAT, CDR2 FQNNGV. Trimming cost V 0 bases and J 10 bases, with 13 bases left between them. CDR3 sequence: CASSLEPSTESPLHF. CDR3 nucleotide sequence: TGTGCCAGCAGCTTAGAACCCAGTACGGAGTCACCCCTCCACTTT.

The V call is TRBV5-1, the J call TRBJ2-7; the D is unclear. The V and J ends lost 4 bases and 0 bases respectively, with 11 bases between them. Germline V gene lookup returns CDR1 SGHRS and CDR2 YFSETQ. CDR3 length equals 14 residues. The CDR3 sequence: CASSHSHYSYEQYF. The CDR3, as DNA: TGCGCCAGCAGCCACTCACATTACTCCTACGAGCAGTACTTC.

The chain employs TRBV27 and TRBJ2-4; 7 nucleotides line up with TRBD1. V was pared by 0 bases and J by 1 base, with 0 bases of the junction left unmatched. Germline lookup yields CDR1 MNHEY and CDR2 SMNVEV (reference sequence). The CDR3 length is 15 residues. As DNA, the CDR3 is TGTGCCAGCAGTTTATCACAGGGGGCCAAAAACATTCAGTACTTC. Translating gives CASSLSQGAKNIQYF.

The chain has TRBV7-2 and TRBJ1-1; D remains ambiguous. CDR1 and CDR2 (germline): SGHTA, FQGNSA. This CDR3 is 11 amino acids long. V was clipped by 5 bases and J by 1 base, with 2 bases between them. The CDR3 here is CASSQNTEAFF. DNA for the CDR3: TGTGCCAGCAGCCAGAACACTGAAGCTTTCTTT.

This clone was observed a single time. V usage is TRBV29-1 and J usage is TRBJ1-2, with 7 nucleotides matching TRBD1. Germline CDR1 is SQVTM and CDR2 is ANQGSEA. This CDR3 is 13 amino acids long. J was trimmed by 2 bases and V by 5 bases; bases with no gene match: 5. The CDR3 bases are TGCAGCGTTAAAGGGGGCCAAAACTATGGCTACACCTTC. Protein: CSVKGGQNYGYTF.

In DNA form, the CDR3 reads TGTGCCAGCAGCTTAGTCTACCGGAAGACGGAAAAACTGTTTTTT. Translation gives CASSLVYRKTEKLFF. The rearrangement uses TRBV7-9 and TRBJ1-4; D gene uncertain. This CDR3 region has 15 residues. CDR1 and CDR2 (germline): SEHNR, FQNEAQ (reference sequence). Trimming removed 1 base from V and 8 bases from J, with 14 bases in between.

The chain links TRBV11-2 to TRBJ2-1, with 10 positions matching TRBD2. Germline V gene data show CDR1 as SGHAT and CDR2 as FQNNGV. The CDR3 totals 14 residues. The ends lost 5 bases at V and 2 bases at J; junction bases unmatched: 0. The CDR3 DNA sequence: TGTGCCAGCAGCCTAGCGGGAGCCTACAATGAGCAGTTCTTC. This codes for CASSLAGAYNEQFF.

This sequence joins TRBV7-2 and TRBJ1-3; D gene ambiguous. V lost 7 bases and J lost 1, with 5 bases in between. There are 12 residues in the CDR3. Germline CDR1 reads SGHTA; CDR2 reads FQGNSA. In DNA form, the CDR3 reads TGTGCCAGCACCTTTTCTGGAAACACCATATATTTT. Amino acids: CASTFSGNTIYF.

The chain uses TRBV19 and TRBJ1-5, with D possibly being TRBD1 (6 bases). The CDR3 contains 15 residues. The V end lost 10 bases, the J end lost 2 bases, and 18 bases lay between the germline ends. Germline V gives CDR1 LNHDA, CDR2 SQIVND (reference sequence). DNA of the CDR3: TGTGCCACGCGTAAACAGGGCCGGGGCAATCAGCCCCAGCATTTT. It encodes CATRKQGRGNQPQHF.

This clone was found a few times. This chain connects TRBV30 to TRBJ1-1; possibly TRBD1 for D (5 bases). Germline CDR1 is GTSNPN and CDR2 is SVGIG (reference sequence). V lost 2 bases to trimming and J lost 1 base, with 8 bases between them. The CDR3 loop spans 13 amino acids. DNA of the CDR3: TGTGCCTGGAGTCTACAGGAGAACACTGAAGCTTTCTTT. It is translated as CAWSLQENTEAFF.

CDR3 loop: CASSQDLVSGSYNEQFF. The CDR3 nucleotides are TGCGCCAGCAGCCAAGATTTGGTAAGCGGAAGTTACAATGAGCAGTTCTTC. V usage is TRBV4-3 and J usage is TRBJ2-1; D perhaps matches TRBD2 (5 bases). V was clipped by 0 bases and J by 4 bases, with 16 bases between them. Germline V gene sequence: CDR1 LGHNA, CDR2 YSLEER. There are 17 residues in the CDR3.